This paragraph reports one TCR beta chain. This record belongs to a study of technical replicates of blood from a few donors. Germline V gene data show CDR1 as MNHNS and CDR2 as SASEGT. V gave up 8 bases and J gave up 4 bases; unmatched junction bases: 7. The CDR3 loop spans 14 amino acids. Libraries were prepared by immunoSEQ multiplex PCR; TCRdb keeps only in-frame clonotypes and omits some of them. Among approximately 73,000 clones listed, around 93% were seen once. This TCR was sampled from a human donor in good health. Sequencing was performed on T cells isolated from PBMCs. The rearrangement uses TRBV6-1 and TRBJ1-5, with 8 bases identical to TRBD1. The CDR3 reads CASATGQVNQPQHF. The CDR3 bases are TGTGCCAGCGCGACGGGACAGGTAAATCAGCCCCAGCATTTT.